The present TCR beta chain was sequenced within a study of T cell responses to AZD1222 COVID-19 vaccine. A remark on this clone: Its antigen is undetermined. Other nucleotide sequences in the sample specify the same CDR3.

Study outcomes and limitations: Nearly half of spike-specific TCRs reportedly target unmutated variant regions. Donors were mostly white British, more females; clonal diversity possibly underestimated. Across spike, vaccine-associated CD4 TCRs were found, dominant at 160-218 and 743-854.

The repertoire was sequenced with immunoSEQ multiplex PCR; TCRdb's copy has only in-frame clones and lacks some. Among over 100,000 clones listed, just under 95% were seen once. The CDR3 contains 13 residues. J gave up 4 bases and V 5 bases, and 2 bases lay outside the gene matches. The V gene's germline CDR1 is SGHVS and CDR2 FQNEAQ. Material: peripheral blood, obtained on day 0 of AZD1222 vaccination. The sequence derives from an adult in good health. This chain joins TRBV7-8 and TRBJ2-7; 10 bases map to TRBD1. The CDR3 reads CASSRDRGYEQYF. DNA of the CDR3: TGTGCCAGCAGCCGGGACAGGGGTTACGAGCAGTACTTC.